This TCR beta chain was sequenced for a study of T cell responses to AZD1222 COVID-19 vaccine. About this clone itself: The target antigen is unknown.

Study conclusions and caveats: Reportedly, nearly half the spike-specific TCRs target unmutated variant regions. Repertoires were sampled only after the peak T cell response. Donors were chiefly white British, with a greater number of females, and clonal diversity was perhaps underestimated.

The CDR3 extends over 15 amino acids. The V segment lost 0 bases and the J segment 8 bases; nucleotides outside the gene matches: 8. CDR1 is SGHRS, CDR2 YFSETQ, per germline. This table comes from immunoSEQ multiplex PCR, and its TCRdb copy is limited to in-frame clones, with some not included. The sample yields about 85,000 clones, roughly 86% seen once. The sequenced sample was peripheral blood, obtained on day 0 of AZD1222 vaccination. The V and J genes are TRBV5-1 and TRBJ2-1, with 7 bases lining up with TRBD2. The TCR sequence derives from an adult in good health. The CDR3 protein is CASSLAGGSQYEQFF. The CDR3, as DNA: TGCGCCAGCAGCTTGGCGGGGGGTAGCCAGTATGAGCAGTTCTTC.